The 20 T cell receptor beta chains below come from one sample, sequenced in a study of blood T cells in healthy people across ages. Primers used in a second PCR of roughly 6 to 12 cycles were a sample-barcoded 5' primer and a J-beta primer mix. TCRdb passed the 5' RACE reads through MiXCR, listing each CDR3 protein once. The data show approximately 800,000 distinct CDR3 sequences, 30% to 45% seen once. The sequencing sample was made of blood. The receptors shown here come from a man aged 18 to 35 in good health.

This clonotype was counted a few times. CDR3 protein: CASSPTGGSGANVLTF. The CDR3 DNA reads as TGTGCCAGCTCACCAACAGGGGGCTCTGGGGCCAACGTCCTGACTTTC. The J gene is TRBJ2-6, the V gene TRBV18, with 8 bases lining up with TRBD1. The V gene's germline CDR1 is KGHSH and CDR2 LQKENI. The CDR3 loop spans 16 amino acids. The V gene end was trimmed by 2 bases and the J gene end by 0 bases; junction bases not matched to a gene: 0.

A few counts support this clonotype. The V gene is TRBV6-5, the J gene TRBJ1-4, with D maybe TRBD1 (6 bases). The germline CDR1 and CDR2 sequences are MNHEY and SVGAGI. There are 15 residues in the CDR3. Trimming took off 0 bases at V and 8 bases at J, with 13 bases between the two ends. CDR3 protein: CASSYSPGGREKLFF. The CDR3 nucleotides read TGTGCCAGCAGTTACTCGCCCGGGGGCAGAGAAAAACTGTTTTTT.

Only a few counts were recorded for this clonotype. This clone may be a read error of a much larger clone one base away. The genes are TRBV20-1 and TRBJ2-1; 8 positions agree with TRBD2. The CDR3 has 15 amino acids. V trimming: 2 bases; J trimming: 13 bases; junction bases outside the gene matches: 16. The germline V gene encodes CDR1 DFQATT and CDR2 SNEGSKA (reference sequence). CDR3: CSARNPGLVQETQFF. The CDR3 nucleotides are TGCAGTGCTAGAAATCCGGGACTAGTTCAAGAGACCCAGTTCTTC.

This clonotype has a count of ten or more. The V and J genes are TRBV4-2 and TRBJ2-3; D ambiguous. Trimming removed 4 bases from V and 0 bases from J, with 11 bases in between. Germline assignment: CDR1 LGHNA and CDR2 YNFKEQ. The length of the CDR3 is 15 residues. CDR3 bases: TGTGCCAGCAGCCGAACGTTCGAAAGCACAGATACGCAGTATTTT. Protein sequence: CASSRTFESTDTQYF.

This rearrangement joins TRBV3-1 to TRBJ2-3, with D maybe TRBD1 (6 bases). The CDR3 consists of 14 residues. Trimming cost V 3 bases and J 6 bases, with 13 bases left between them. Germline CDR1 is LGHDT and CDR2 is YNNKEL (reference sequence). The CDR3 protein is CASSQGHRGDTQYF. The CDR3 DNA reads TGTGCCAGCAGCCAGGGACACCGAGGGGATACGCAGTATTTT.

The V call is TRBV4-2, the J call TRBJ2-2, with 12 bases lining up with TRBD1. The CDR3 has 17 residues. Germline values: CDR1 LGHNA, CDR2 YNFKEQ. The V segment lost 2 bases and the J segment 3 bases; nucleotides outside the gene matches: 4. As DNA, the CDR3 is TGTGCCAGCAGCCAAAGGGACAGGGGGCCCGACACCGGGGAGCTGTTTTTT. Translating it yields CASSQRDRGPDTGELFF.

This clonotype showed up just a few times. The V gene is TRBV12-3 or TRBV12-4, the J gene TRBJ2-7; D perhaps matches TRBD1 (8 bases). The germline V and J ends were trimmed by 5 bases and 6 bases, with 14 bases remaining between them. This CDR3 comprises 13 residues. The CDR3: CASSLQGEGEQYF. CDR3 DNA sequence: TGTGCCAGCAGTCTACAGGGGGAGGGCGAGCAGTACTTC.

The rearrangement joins TRBV20-1 to TRBJ2-5; D unclear. The CDR3 covers 16 residues. V was clipped by 3 bases and J by 11 bases, with 28 bases between them. Germline assignment: CDR1 DFQATT and CDR2 SNEGSKA (reference sequence). The CDR3 protein is CSARSRSRFHAYEQYF. Written as DNA, the CDR3 is TGCAGTGCTAGGAGCCGAAGCCGTTTTCACGCATATGAGCAGTACTTC.

On this clonotype: A read error may be the cause here, since a much bigger clone is one base away. This chain joins TRBV12-3 or TRBV12-4 and TRBJ1-5, with TRBD1 identical over 9 bases. The CDR3 runs to 14 residues. CDR3: CASSNTGGNPPQHF. The CDR3, as DNA: TGTGCCAGCAGTAATACAGGGGGCAATCCGCCCCAGCATTTT.

This clonotype was detected many times. This chain links TRBV12-3 or TRBV12-4 with TRBJ2-1, with D unresolved. The length of the CDR3 is 15 residues. V gave up 0 bases and J gave up 1 base, with 7 bases separating them. The DNA for the CDR3 is TGTGCCAGCAGTTTAGCCCTAGGGTCCTACAATGAGCAGTTCTTC. Its translation: CASSLALGSYNEQFF.

This clonotype was counted many times. The gene calls are TRBV12-3 or TRBV12-4 and TRBJ2-5; D remains unclear. CDR3 length: 14 residues. Trimming took off 3 bases at V and 3 bases at J, with 11 bases between the two ends. The CDR3 DNA follows: TGTGCCAGCAGTTTTCAAACTGGTGAAGAGACCCAGTACTTC. Residues: CASSFQTGEETQYF.

The chain recombines TRBV20-1 with TRBJ2-4; D is undetermined. Germline lookup yields CDR1 DFQATT and CDR2 SNEGSKA (reference sequence). Between the trimmed V and J ends, which lost 8 bases and 0 bases, there was a span of 23 bases. The CDR3 spans 17 residues. CDR3 sequence (DNA): TGCAGTACACAAGGAGTCGCCACCGGATTAGCCAAAAACATTCAGTACTTC. Translated, it gives CSTQGVATGLAKNIQYF.

This clonotype showed up many times. The chain employs TRBV5-1 and TRBJ2-5, with D unclear. Trimming took off 0 bases at V and 1 base at J, with 4 bases between the two ends. The germline gives CDR1 SGHRS, CDR2 YFSETQ. The CDR3 consists of 13 residues. DNA of the CDR3: TGCGCCAGCAGCTTGGAAGTCCAAGAGACCCAGTACTTC. It translates to CASSLEVQETQYF.

The table lists this clonotype with many counts. This rearrangement joins TRBV3-1 to TRBJ2-3; D may be TRBD1 (6 bases). The CDR3 length is 16 residues. V lost 4 bases and J lost 4, with 18 bases in between. The germline V gene has CDR1 LGHDT and CDR2 YNNKEL (reference sequence). As DNA, the CDR3 is TGTGCCAGCAGCCCGACACTCCAGGGGATCGCAGATACGCAGTATTTT. Its translation is CASSPTLQGIADTQYF.

The chain uses TRBV10-3 and TRBJ1-2, with D possibly TRBD1 on 5 matching bases. Germline CDR1 ENHRY, CDR2 SYGVKD. V lost 3 bases to trimming and J lost 4 bases, with 12 bases between them. This CDR3 is 14 amino acids long. DNA of the CDR3: TGTGCCATCAGTGACGAGGGGATGAGCTATGGCTACACCTTC. Translated: CAISDEGMSYGYTF.

As regards this clonotype: Mismatch with germline at one junction end may stem from a read error. The chain recombines TRBV5-1 with TRBJ1-4; 8 positions match TRBD1. Germline V CDR1 and CDR2: SGHRS, YFSETQ. The CDR3 is made up of 15 amino acids. The DNA of the CDR3 is TGCACCAGCAGCCCTCAGACAGGGGAGAATGAAAAACTGTTTTTT. This encodes CTSSPQTGENEKLFF.

In the case of this clonotype: The germline gene is not matched at one end of the junction; a read error may be the cause. This chain uses TRBV15 with TRBJ1-5; no definite D call. This CDR3 comprises 14 residues. Germline loops: CDR1 LNHNV, CDR2 YYDKDF (reference sequence). The CDR3 coding sequence is TGTGCCACCACTCGGCAGACGGCTGGTCAGCCCCGGCATTTT. Translated: CATTRQTAGQPRHF. Supplemented by reference TRBV15 and TRBJ1-5, the full variable domain reads DAMVIQNPRYQVTQFGKPVTLSCSQTLNHNVMYWYQQKSSQAPKLLFHYYDKDFNNEADTPDNFQSRRPNTSFCFLDIRSPGLGDTAMYLCATTRQTAGQPRHFGDGTRLSIL.

Remarks on this clonotype: This sequence may be a read error, since a much larger clone differs from it by one base. The genes are TRBV7-6 and TRBJ2-3; D might be TRBD2 (5 bases). The CDR3 consists of 17 residues. Germline V gene lookup returns CDR1 SGHVS and CDR2 FNYEAQ. The CDR3 region is CASSKNPGRSSTVTQYF. CDR3 sequence (DNA): TGTGCCAGCAGCAAAAACCCGGGCCGCTCTAGCACAGTTACGCAGTATTTT.

In this sample, this clonotype turned up many times. V usage is TRBV20-1 and J usage is TRBJ2-1; 13 positions match TRBD2. Germline V lookup: CDR1 DFQATT, CDR2 SNEGSKA (reference sequence). Trimming at V came to 5 bases and at J to 8 bases, leaving 12 bases not matched to a gene. The CDR3 sequence is 16 residues long. The DNA of the CDR3 is TGCAGTGCTCCGGGACTAGCGGGGAGGGAGGGCGATGAGCAGTTCTTC. Translation gives CSAPGLAGREGDEQFF.

J is TRBJ2-5 and V is TRBV6-2 or TRBV6-3; 7 bases are shared with TRBD2. Per the germline V gene, CDR1 is MNHEY and CDR2 is SVGEGT. The junction had 13 bases not matched to a gene; V was cut back by 2 bases and J by 4 bases. This CDR3 contains 17 residues. CDR3 region: CASSYERSGERRETQYF. The CDR3 nucleotides are TGTGCCAGCAGTTACGAGCGGAGCGGGGAAAGGAGAGAGACCCAGTACTTC.